This passage covers 25 T cell receptor beta chains from one sample sequenced in a study of blood T cell repertoires in COVID-19. TCRdb's copy holds only in-frame clones and misses some; the assay was immunoSEQ multiplex PCR. The sample has 250,000 to 350,000 clones, around 85% seen once. Sample: peripheral blood. These receptors all come from a human donor with COVID-19, enrolled during active disease. The donor label of this sample is uncertain.

This clone was counted between two and nine times. The chain has TRBV6-6 and TRBJ1-5; maybe TRBD1 (6 bases). V lost 0 bases, J lost 6 bases, and 12 bases lay in between. The CDR3 loop spans 15 amino acids. CDR1 and CDR2 (germline): MNHNY, SVGAGI (reference sequence). The CDR3 DNA is TGTGCCAGCAGTTACTCAGAACAGGGCGTTCAGCCCCAGCATTTT. Translation: CASSYSEQGVQPQHF.

This clone was seen only once. V usage is TRBV2 and J usage is TRBJ2-5; D is unclear. V was pared by 2 bases and J by 3 bases, with 13 bases between. Looked up from germline, CDR1 is SNHLY and CDR2 is FYNNEI. This CDR3 has 15 amino acids. CDR3 nucleotides: TGTGCCAGCAGTGAAAGGCCAGAGAGGAAAGAGACCCAGTACTTC. This sequence encodes CASSERPERKETQYF.

The chain recombines TRBV27 with TRBJ2-3, with TRBD1 identical over 11 bases. V lost 4 bases, J lost 7 bases, and 4 bases stayed unmatched. Germline CDR1 and CDR2: MNHEY and SMNVEV (reference sequence). The CDR3 has 14 amino acids. CDR3 nucleotide sequence: TGTGCCAGCAGTTGGGACAGGGGGATATATACGCAGTATTTT. It specifies CASSWDRGIYTQYF.

The chain uses TRBV11-2 and TRBJ1-2; no clear D gene. V was pared by 5 bases and J by 3 bases, with 13 bases between. This CDR3 contains 14 residues. Germline CDR1 reads SGHAT; CDR2 reads FQNNGV. The CDR3 sequence is CASSPNGWDYGYTF. CDR3 bases: TGTGCCAGCAGCCCTAACGGGTGGGACTATGGCTACACCTTC.

J is TRBJ2-1 and V is TRBV2; perhaps TRBD2 as D (5 bases). The CDR3 sequence is 14 residues long. The V gene lost 5 bases and the J gene lost 15 bases, with 23 bases spanning the gap. CDR1 is SNHLY, CDR2 FYNNEI, per germline. The CDR3 region is CASSYYVRVEAAFF. Here the CDR3 DNA reads TGTGCCAGCAGTTACTACGTCCGGGTCGAAGCGGCGTTCTTC.

This chain connects TRBV7-3 to TRBJ2-1, with D possibly matching TRBD1 (7 bases). The CDR3 contains 14 residues. Germline CDR1 and CDR2: SGHTA and FQGTGA. V lost 5 bases and J lost 12, with 20 bases in between. As DNA, the CDR3 is TGTGCCAGCAGCCAGGGGACTGCAGGGGGTGGGCAGTTCTTC. Its protein product is CASSQGTAGGGQFF.

The chain recombines TRBV12-3 or TRBV12-4 with TRBJ1-5; TRBD1 matches 9 bases. Germline trimming cut 8 bases from V and 5 bases from J; bases unmatched to any gene: 4. The CDR3 is 13 amino acids. DNA of the CDR3: TGTGCCAGCCGGACAGGGGCGGATCAGCCCCAGCATTTT. Protein sequence: CASRTGADQPQHF.

A word on this clone: The germline gene is not matched at one end of the junction; a read error may be the cause. Here the CDR3 reads CGGRLAGVPTYEQYF. For the CDR3, the DNA is TGTGGCGGAAGACTAGCGGGAGTACCTACCTACGAGCAGTACTTC. The rearrangement uses TRBV4-1 and TRBJ2-7, with 12 bases lining up with TRBD2. CDR3 size: 15 residues. The germline CDR1 and CDR2 sequences are MGHRA and YSYEKL.

This clone was seen only once. The genes are TRBV12-3 or TRBV12-4 and TRBJ1-4; D unclear. V shed 8 bases and J shed 4 bases, with 8 bases lying between them. The CDR3 is 12 residues long. The CDR3 reads CASSNNNEKLFF. For the CDR3, the DNA is TGTGCCAGCTCAAACAATAATGAAAAACTGTTTTTT.

The chain recombines TRBV19 with TRBJ1-4, with 7 bases matching TRBD1. This CDR3 contains 14 residues. Per the germline V gene, CDR1 is LNHDA and CDR2 is SQIVND (reference sequence). V lost 6 bases and J lost 4; bases outside the gene matches: 5. DNA for the CDR3: TGTGCCAGTAGGAGGACAGGAGATAATGAAAAACTGTTTTTT. Residues: CASRRTGDNEKLFF.

The chain employs TRBV9 and TRBJ1-1; TRBD1 matches 7 bases. The germline gives CDR1 SGDLS, CDR2 YYNGEE. The CDR3 length is 14 residues. V was pared by 3 bases and J by 3 bases, with 5 bases of the junction left unmatched. Here the CDR3 reads CASSGGQEDTEAFF. The CDR3 region has the DNA TGTGCCAGCAGCGGAGGACAGGAGGACACTGAAGCTTTCTTT.

This clone was seen ten or more times. V is TRBV20-1 and J is TRBJ2-5; unclear D gene. This CDR3 has 15 amino acids. The V end lost 3 bases, the J end lost 4 bases, and 18 bases lay between the germline ends. Germline-derived CDR1 and CDR2 are DFQATT and SNEGSKA (reference sequence). The CDR3, as DNA: TGCAGTGCTAGTATACGGCGGATTAATGGAGAGACCCAGTACTTC. Protein sequence: CSASIRRINGETQYF.

CDR3 region: CASSYRGAHSPLHF. The DNA of the CDR3 is TGTGCCAGCAGTTATAGGGGCGCCCACTCACCCCTCCACTTT. The rearrangement links TRBV27 to TRBJ1-6; perhaps TRBD1 as D (5 bases). From germline, CDR1 is MNHEY and CDR2 SMNVEV (reference sequence). The CDR3 extends over 14 amino acids. Between the trimmed V and J ends, which lost 4 bases and 10 bases, there was a span of 14 bases.

The chain is built from TRBV28 and TRBJ1-5; a weak D match, TRBD1 (6 bases). The CDR3 covers 16 residues. Trimming shortened V by 4 bases and J by 8 bases, and 21 bases separated the two germline ends. CDR1 and CDR2 (germline): MDHEN, SYDVKM. CDR3 DNA sequence: TGTGCCAGCAGTTCCCACGGGGGGGGGCCCATCAAGCCCCAGCATTTT. Encoded protein: CASSSHGGGPIKPQHF.

The chain couples TRBV5-1 to TRBJ1-1, with 9 bases that match TRBD1. This CDR3 has 16 amino acids. J was trimmed by 4 bases and V by 4 bases; bases with no gene match: 11. Germline V gene sequence: CDR1 SGHRS, CDR2 YFSETQ. CDR3 in DNA: TGCGCCAGCAGCCGGGGACAGGGAGGTTTGGGCACTGAAGCTTTCTTT. Encoded protein: CASSRGQGGLGTEAFF. The full variable domain, in which reference TRBV5-1 and TRBJ1-1 provide the parts outside the CDR3, is KAGVTQTPRYLIKTRGQQVTLSCSPISGHRSVSWYQQTPGQGLQFLFEYFSETQRNKGNFPGRFSGRQFSNSRSEMNVSTLELGDSALYLCASSRGQGGLGTEAFFGQGTRLTVV.

The chain employs TRBV19 and TRBJ2-2; the match to TRBD2 covers 10 bases. Germline loops: CDR1 LNHDA, CDR2 SQIVND (reference sequence). This CDR3 has 16 amino acids. Losses at the gene ends were 3 bases for V and 7 bases for J; bases not matched to a gene: 8. CDR3 sequence reads: CASSISLAGVGGELFF. The CDR3 nucleotides read TGTGCCAGTAGTATTTCGCTAGCGGGAGTTGGCGGGGAGCTGTTTTTT.

J is TRBJ2-7 and V is TRBV28; no definite D call. V gave up 11 bases and J gave up 3 bases, with 14 bases separating them. The CDR3 consists of 12 residues. Germline CDR1 reads MDHEN; CDR2 reads SYDVKM. The DNA of the CDR3 is TGTGCCTCTACTGCCGCCCACTACGAGCAGTACTTC. Its translation: CASTAAHYEQYF. Supplemented by reference TRBV28 and TRBJ2-7, the full variable domain reads DVKVTQSSRYLVKRTGEKVFLECVQDMDHENMFWYRQDPGLGLRLIYFSYDVKMKEKGDIPEGYSVSREKKERFSLILESASTNQTSMYLCASTAAHYEQYFGPGTRLTVT.

The chain links TRBV24-1 to TRBJ2-2; maybe TRBD2 (7 bases). V lost 3 bases to trimming and J lost 7 bases, with 17 bases between them. From germline, CDR1 is KGHDR and CDR2 SFDVKD. This CDR3 is 16 amino acids long. Here the CDR3 DNA reads TGTGCCACCAGTGATCCTTATTCCGGGGGGCACGGGGAGCTGTTTTTT. Its translation is CATSDPYSGGHGELFF.

The table lists this clone with a count of one. J is TRBJ1-5 and V is TRBV6-5, with D possibly TRBD1 on 5 matching bases. This CDR3 region has 14 residues. V was clipped by 11 bases and J by 5 bases, with 19 bases between them. Germline values: CDR1 MNHEY, CDR2 SVGAGI. CDR3 DNA: TGTGCCTCAATGGCGAGGGGAGGGGATCAGCCCCAGCATTTT. It codes for CASMARGGDQPQHF.

This clone has only one observation. This chain links TRBV9 with TRBJ1-2, with a tentative D call TRBD1 (5 bases). The CDR3 has 13 residues. Germline CDR1 SGDLS, CDR2 YYNGEE. Trimming removed 3 bases from V and 8 bases from J, with 14 bases in between. The CDR3 coding sequence is TGTGCCAGCAGCGCCCCCGGGGGACCAGGCTACACCTTC. Translating gives CASSAPGGPGYTF.

The sample holds one count of this clone. The chain has TRBV28 and TRBJ2-7, with D tentatively TRBD1 (6 bases). The CDR3 loop spans 14 amino acids. Trimming shortened V by 8 bases and J by 4 bases, and 18 bases separated the two germline ends. CDR1 and CDR2 (germline): MDHEN, SYDVKM. This chain's CDR3 is CASRPTGIGYEQYF. DNA for the CDR3: TGTGCCAGCCGACCCACAGGGATTGGATACGAGCAGTACTTC.

This rearrangement joins TRBV12-5 to TRBJ2-3; TRBD2 aligns across 8 bases. The junction had 14 bases not matched to a gene; V was cut back by 4 bases and J by 2 bases. The CDR3 has 18 residues. The germline V gene encodes CDR1 LGHNT and CDR2 FRNRAP. The CDR3 here is CASGSGLVLAGFTDTQYF. CDR3 nucleotide sequence: TGTGCTAGTGGTTCTGGGTTGGTATTAGCGGGGTTCACAGATACGCAGTATTTT.

There are many counts of this clone. V gene TRBV5-5 combines with J gene TRBJ1-2; D is uncertain. Trimming cost V 0 bases and J 5 bases, with 14 bases left between them. Germline CDR1 reads SGHKS; CDR2 reads YYEKEE (reference sequence). This CDR3 spans 15 amino acids. CDR3 sequence (DNA): TGTGCCAGCAGCTTGGATCCCGGGATCGGGTATGGCTACACCTTC. Translation gives CASSLDPGIGYGYTF.

The count of this clone is one. The chain joins TRBV5-1 to TRBJ2-7; perhaps TRBD2 as D (5 bases). The CDR3 has 16 residues. Germline values: CDR1 SGHRS, CDR2 YFSETQ. V was cut by 0 bases and J by 2 bases, with 15 bases left in between. CDR3 DNA: TGCGCCAGCAGCTTGGCCCCCGGGGATGGGGCCTACGAGCAGTACTTC. Residues: CASSLAPGDGAYEQYF.

This clone showed up just once. This rearrangement joins TRBV7-2 to TRBJ2-1; weak D call: TRBD2 (6 bases). V lost 8 bases and J 4 bases, leaving 18 bases between the germline ends. The CDR3 length is 15 residues. CDR1 SGHTA and CDR2 FQGNSA come from the germline V gene. The CDR3 DNA sequence: TGTGCCAGCGTCTGGAATAGCGGCTCGTACAATGAGCAGTTCTTC. Translated, it gives CASVWNSGSYNEQFF.